Sequencing of this TCR beta chain was carried out in a study of identical twins. Looked up from germline, CDR1 is SQVTM and CDR2 is ANQGSEA. V was pared by 7 bases and J by 4 bases, with 11 bases of the junction left unmatched. The CDR3 totals 14 residues. This clonotype was observed at least ten times. Via MiXCR, TCRdb re-called the 5' RACE reads, giving one row per CDR3 protein. The sample carries about 660,000 distinct CDR3 sequences, over 8.5% recorded once. Another study also made use of these data, one on yellow fever vaccine responses in identical twins.

Material: PBMCs. The TCR originated in a woman aged 18-29 years in good health. This chain links TRBV29-1 with TRBJ2-5; 8 bases agree with TRBD1. In DNA form, the CDR3 reads TGCAGCGCCGTTGGACAGGGTTCGCGAGAGACCCAGTACTTC. Residues: CSAVGQGSRETQYF.